Following are 5 T cell receptor beta chains from one sample sequenced in a study of Graves' ophthalmopathy and Graves' hyperthyroidism. RNA transcripts served as template for amplifying TCR beta CDR3 sequences. First-round RT-PCR with HTBI primers preceded a second-round multiplex PCR. TCRdb recomputed calls from the multiplex PCR reads with MiXCR, one row per CDR3 protein. The table lists hundreds of thousands of distinct CDR3 sequences, roughly 21% of them singletons. Material: peripheral blood. These TCRs come from a woman between 18 and 29 years old with stable Graves' hyperthyroidism.

There are a few counts of this clonotype. CDR3 region: CASSGGGAGKTEAFF. The CDR3 nucleotides are TGTGCCAGCAGTGGAGGGGGCGCAGGGAAGACTGAAGCTTTCTTT. V usage is TRBV28 and J usage is TRBJ1-1; TRBD1 matches at 7 bases. Germline CDR1 reads MDHEN; CDR2 reads SYDVKM. The V and J ends lost 5 bases and 5 bases, in that order; junction bases with no gene match: 11. This CDR3 spans 15 amino acids.

V and J are TRBV7-6 and TRBJ2-7; 10 bases are shared with TRBD1. CDR1 SGHVS and CDR2 FNYEAQ come from the germline V gene. J gave up 6 bases and V 1 base, and 9 bases lay outside the gene matches. The CDR3 is 16 residues long. For the CDR3, the DNA is TGTGCCAGCAGCTTAGGGACAGGGGGTTTAATAAGCGAGCAGTACTTC. The encoded protein is CASSLGTGGLISEQYF.

The chain uses TRBV6-5 and TRBJ2-2; possibly TRBD2 for D (6 bases). Trimming removed 4 bases at V and 3 bases at J, with 15 bases between. CDR1 is MNHEY and CDR2 is SVGAGI in the germline V gene. This CDR3 is 16 amino acids long. CDR3 protein: CASSSLGGSDTGELFF. The DNA for the CDR3 is TGTGCCAGCAGTTCCCTCGGGGGTTCGGACACCGGGGAGCTGTTTTTT.

In its sample, this clonotype was seen many times. The chain is built from TRBV29-1 and TRBJ2-4, with TRBD1 matching over 10 bases. Germline loops: CDR1 SQVTM, CDR2 ANQGSEA. J lost 8 bases, V lost 8 bases, and 3 bases had no gene match. There are 11 residues in the CDR3. The CDR3 DNA follows: TGCAGCTCCGGACAGGGGGACATTCAGTACTTC. This codes for CSSGQGDIQYF.

In this sample, this clonotype turned up many times. The chain carries TRBV6-5 and TRBJ1-1, with TRBD1 identical over 9 bases. Per germline, CDR1 MNHEY and CDR2 SVGAGI. Trimming took 5 bases from V and 6 from J; bases not matched to a gene: 10. The CDR3 contains 15 residues. CDR3 nucleotides: TGTGCCAGCAGTAACACCGGGACAGGGAGGGCTGAAGCTTTCTTT. Protein product: CASSNTGTGRAEAFF.